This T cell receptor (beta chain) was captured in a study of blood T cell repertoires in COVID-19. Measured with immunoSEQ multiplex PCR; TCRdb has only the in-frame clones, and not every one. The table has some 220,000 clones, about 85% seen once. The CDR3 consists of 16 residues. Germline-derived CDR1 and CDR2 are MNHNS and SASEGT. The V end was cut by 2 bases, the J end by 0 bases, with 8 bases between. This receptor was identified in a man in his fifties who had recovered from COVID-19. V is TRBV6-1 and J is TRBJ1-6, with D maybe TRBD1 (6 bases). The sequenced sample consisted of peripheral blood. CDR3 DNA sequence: TGTGCCAGCAGTGAAAGGGGGAGCTCCTATAATTCACCCCTCCACTTT. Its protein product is CASSERGSSYNSPLHF.